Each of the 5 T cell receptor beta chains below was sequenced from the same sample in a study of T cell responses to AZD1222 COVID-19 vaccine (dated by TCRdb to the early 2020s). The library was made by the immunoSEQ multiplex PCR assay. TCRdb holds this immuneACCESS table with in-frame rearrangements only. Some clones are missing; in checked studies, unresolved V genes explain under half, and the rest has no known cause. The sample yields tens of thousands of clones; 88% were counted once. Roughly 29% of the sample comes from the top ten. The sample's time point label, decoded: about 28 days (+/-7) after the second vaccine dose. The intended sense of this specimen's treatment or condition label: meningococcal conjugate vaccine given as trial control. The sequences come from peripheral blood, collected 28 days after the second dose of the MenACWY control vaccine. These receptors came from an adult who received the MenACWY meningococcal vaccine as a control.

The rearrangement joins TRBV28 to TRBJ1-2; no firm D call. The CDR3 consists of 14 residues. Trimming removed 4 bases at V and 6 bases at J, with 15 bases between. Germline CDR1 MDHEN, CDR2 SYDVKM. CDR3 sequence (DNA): TGTGCCAGCAGTTCAGCTGAAAACGGCAATGGCTACACCTTC. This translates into CASSSAENGNGYTF.

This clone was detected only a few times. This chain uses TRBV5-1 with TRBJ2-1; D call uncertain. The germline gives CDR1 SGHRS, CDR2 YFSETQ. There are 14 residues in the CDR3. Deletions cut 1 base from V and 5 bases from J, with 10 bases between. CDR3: CASSLIYIHNEQFF. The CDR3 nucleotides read TGCGCCAGCAGCTTGATCTACATTCACAATGAGCAGTTCTTC.

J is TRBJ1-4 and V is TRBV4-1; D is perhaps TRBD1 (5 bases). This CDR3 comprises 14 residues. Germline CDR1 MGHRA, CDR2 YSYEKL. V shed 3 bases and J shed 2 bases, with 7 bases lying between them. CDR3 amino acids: CASSHRETNEKLFF. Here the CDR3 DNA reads TGCGCCAGCAGCCACAGGGAGACTAATGAAAAACTGTTTTTT.

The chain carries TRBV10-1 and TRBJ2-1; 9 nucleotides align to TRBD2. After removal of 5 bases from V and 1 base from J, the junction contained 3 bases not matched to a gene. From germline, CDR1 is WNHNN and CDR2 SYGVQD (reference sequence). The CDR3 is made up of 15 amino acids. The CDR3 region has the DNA TGCGCCAGCAGTTTAGCGGGAGTGTCCTACAATGAGCAGTTCTTC. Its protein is CASSLAGVSYNEQFF.

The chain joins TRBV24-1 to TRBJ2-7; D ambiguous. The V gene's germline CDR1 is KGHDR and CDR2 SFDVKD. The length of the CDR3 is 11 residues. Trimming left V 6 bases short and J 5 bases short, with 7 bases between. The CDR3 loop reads CATSFADEQYF. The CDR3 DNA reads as TGTGCCACCAGTTTTGCCGACGAGCAGTACTTC.